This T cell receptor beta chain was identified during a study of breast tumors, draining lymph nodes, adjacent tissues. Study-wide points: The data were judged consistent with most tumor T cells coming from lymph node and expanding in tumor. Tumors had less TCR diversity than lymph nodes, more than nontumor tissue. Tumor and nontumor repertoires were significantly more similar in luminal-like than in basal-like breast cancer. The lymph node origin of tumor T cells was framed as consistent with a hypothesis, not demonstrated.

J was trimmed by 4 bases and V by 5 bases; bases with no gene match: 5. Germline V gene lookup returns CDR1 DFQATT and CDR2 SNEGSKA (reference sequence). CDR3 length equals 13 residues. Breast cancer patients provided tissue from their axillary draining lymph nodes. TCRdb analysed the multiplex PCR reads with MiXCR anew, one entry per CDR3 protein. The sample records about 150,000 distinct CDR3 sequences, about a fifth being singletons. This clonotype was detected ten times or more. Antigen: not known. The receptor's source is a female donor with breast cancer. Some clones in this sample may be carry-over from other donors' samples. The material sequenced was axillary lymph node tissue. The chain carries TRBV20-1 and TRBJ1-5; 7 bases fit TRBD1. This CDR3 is CSALGQLNQPQHF. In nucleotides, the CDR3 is TGCAGTGCTCTGGGACAGTTAAATCAGCCCCAGCATTTT.